This T cell receptor beta chain emerged from a study of blood T cell repertoires in COVID-19. The germline CDR1 and CDR2 sequences are LNHDA and SQIVND (reference sequence). V was clipped by 10 bases and J by 8 bases, with 11 bases between them. This CDR3 spans 10 amino acids. Data came from immunoSEQ multiplex PCR; TCRdb stores just in-frame clones and leaves some out. The table has around 250,000 clones, approximately 86% seen once. The specimen was peripheral blood. The source is a woman in her seventies with active or convalescent COVID-19. The chain recombines TRBV19 with TRBJ1-1, with D possibly TRBD1 on 6 matching bases. The CDR3 DNA follows: TGTGCCACCGGACAGAAGGAAGCTTTCTTT. This translates into CATGQKEAFF.